This TCR beta chain was sequenced during a study of shared clonotypes between healthy human individuals. Study at large: The study drew on a couple of women and a few men aged 18 to 49 as donors.

Points on this clone: This may come from a read error, since a much larger clone is one base off.

Libraries were prepared by immunoSEQ multiplex PCR; TCRdb keeps only in-frame clonotypes and omits some of them. Seen here are 2 million or so clones, 95% observed once, and the top ten hold 0.13%. This TCR derives from a man younger than 35 in good health. Input material: naive CD4+ T cells sorted from blood. Documented subset: CD45RA+ positively selected.

The CDR3 region has the DNA TGTGCCAGCACCTGGGACAGGGGGAATGAGCAGTTCTTC. Protein: CASTWDRGNEQFF. V gene TRBV5-4 combines with J gene TRBJ2-1; 11 positions match TRBD1. This CDR3 spans 13 amino acids. The V and J ends lost 6 bases and 7 bases, in that order; junction bases with no gene match: 3. Per germline, CDR1 SGHNT and CDR2 YYREEE (reference sequence). The complete variable domain, with remaining parts taken from reference TRBV5-4 and TRBJ2-1, reads ETGVTQSPTHLIKTRGQQVTLRCSSQSGHNTVSWYQQALGQGPQFIFQYYREEENGRGNFPPRFSGLQFPNYSSELNVNALELDDSALYLCASTWDRGNEQFFGPGTRLTVL.